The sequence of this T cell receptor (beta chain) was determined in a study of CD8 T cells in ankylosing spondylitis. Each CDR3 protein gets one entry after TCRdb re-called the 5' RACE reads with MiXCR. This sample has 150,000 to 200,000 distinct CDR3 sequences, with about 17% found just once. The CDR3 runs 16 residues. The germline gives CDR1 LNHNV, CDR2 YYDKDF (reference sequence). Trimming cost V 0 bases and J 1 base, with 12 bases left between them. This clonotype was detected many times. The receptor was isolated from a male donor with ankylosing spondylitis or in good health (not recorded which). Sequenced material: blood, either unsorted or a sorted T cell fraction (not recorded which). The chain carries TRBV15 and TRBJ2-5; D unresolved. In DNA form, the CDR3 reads TGTGCCACCAGCAGAGATCCCGCTATAGGCCAAGAGACCCAGTACTTC. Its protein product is CATSRDPAIGQETQYF.